Each of the 13 T cell receptor beta chains below was sequenced from the same sample in a study of metastatic and nonmetastatic thyroid tumors (dated by TCRdb to 2018 to 2020). No treatment had been received by any patient before thyroid surgery. Library preparation was by PCR. Sequencer: Illumina HiSeq 4000. Clones were called with MiXCR by TCRdb after fastp trimmed the public reads at Q25, and only in-frame beta chains were retained. This sample gives about 70,000 clones in total; around 20% of them show up just once. Clones ranked in the top ten supply 9.5% to 15% of the sample. The sequenced sample was blood. These receptors were obtained from a female donor with papillary thyroid cancer or a benign thyroid nodule (not recorded which). Some clones in this sample may be carry-over from other donors' samples.

With respect to this clone: This may arise from a read error, as a much more abundant clone is one base away. Other DNA sequences of this sample code for an identical CDR3. The V call is TRBV5-1, the J call TRBJ2-7; D perhaps matches TRBD1 (5 bases). The length of the CDR3 is 14 residues. With 0 bases removed from V and 4 bases from J, the gap between germline ends came to 11 bases. Germline CDR1 SGHRS, CDR2 YFSETQ. CDR3 sequence: CASSLVGHSYEQYF. CDR3 nucleotides: TGCGCCAGCAGCTTGGTTGGACACTCTTACGAGCAGTACTTC.

This clone was counted many times. The V and J genes are TRBV20-1 and TRBJ2-3, with 7 bases lining up with TRBD2. The V and J ends lost 4 bases and 6 bases, in that order; junction bases with no gene match: 7. The CDR3 is 13 residues long. CDR1 and CDR2 from the germline V gene are DFQATT and SNEGSKA (reference sequence). The DNA for the CDR3 is TGCAGTGCTACAGCGGGAACGTCGGATACGCAGTATTTT. This encodes CSATAGTSDTQYF.

The chain links TRBV5-1 to TRBJ1-2; 10 bases are a match to TRBD1. The V gene's germline CDR1 is SGHRS and CDR2 YFSETQ. The CDR3 length is 16 residues. J lost 3 bases, V lost 4 bases, and 9 bases had no gene match. CDR3 amino acids: CASSPYSDRGDYGYTF. Written as DNA, the CDR3 is TGCGCCAGCAGCCCTTATTCGGACAGGGGGGACTATGGCTACACCTTC.

This clone was observed a few times. The rearrangement uses TRBV20-1 and TRBJ2-5; weak D call: TRBD1 (5 bases). This CDR3 spans 16 amino acids. Per the germline V gene, CDR1 is DFQATT and CDR2 is SNEGSKA (reference sequence). Trimming removed 0 bases from V and 0 bases from J, with 14 bases in between. Here the CDR3 reads CSARDADTEYQETQYF. The CDR3 DNA is TGCAGTGCTAGAGATGCGGACACGGAGTACCAAGAGACCCAGTACTTC.

This clone was detected ten times or more. The chain employs TRBV28 and TRBJ2-3; no clear D. Germline CDR1 reads MDHEN; CDR2 reads SYDVKM. This CDR3 has 13 amino acids. Trimming cost V 2 bases and J 6 bases, with 9 bases left between them. The CDR3 DNA reads as TGTGCCAGCAGTTTACCTAGTAGGGATACGCAGTATTTT. It encodes CASSLPSRDTQYF.

The rearrangement joins TRBV30 to TRBJ2-5; perhaps TRBD1 as D (6 bases). The germline gives CDR1 GTSNPN, CDR2 SVGIG (reference sequence). CDR3 length equals 15 residues. Trimming took off 3 bases at V and 7 bases at J, with 21 bases between the two ends. DNA for the CDR3: TGTGCCTGGAGACCAGGTGATGGGGTCAGGGGGACCCAGTACTTC. Translation: CAWRPGDGVRGTQYF.

V and J are TRBV9 and TRBJ1-3; D may be TRBD1 (6 bases). V was trimmed by 6 bases and J by 4 bases, leaving 11 bases between them. CDR1 is SGDLS, CDR2 YYNGEE, per germline. The CDR3 has 13 amino acids. CDR3 bases: TGTGCCAGCAACCCAGGGGCCGGAAACACCATATATTTT. This codes for CASNPGAGNTIYF.

The V and J genes are TRBV15 and TRBJ2-7; unclear D gene. The CDR3 consists of 13 residues. V was trimmed by 0 bases and J by 1 base, leaving 4 bases between them. CDR1 is LNHNV, CDR2 YYDKDF, per germline (reference sequence). The CDR3, as DNA: TGTGCCACCAGCAGAGACAGTTCCTACGAGCAGTACTTC. Residues: CATSRDSSYEQYF.

This clone was seen many times. The DNA of the CDR3 is TGTGCCAGCAGAAGCGGTTCCCTCACAGATACGCAGTATTTT. Amino acid sequence: CASRSGSLTDTQYF. The genes are TRBV6-4 and TRBJ2-3, with a tentative D call TRBD2 (5 bases). Trimming pared 6 bases from V and 2 bases from J, leaving 12 bases between. The CDR3 is 14 residues long. Germline V gene lookup returns CDR1 MRHNA and CDR2 SNTAGT.

The sample holds many counts of this clone. The J gene is TRBJ2-7, the V gene TRBV20-1, with a weak D call TRBD1 (6 bases). The germline gives CDR1 DFQATT, CDR2 SNEGSKA (reference sequence). The CDR3 length is 13 residues. V shed 4 bases and J shed 3 bases, with 13 bases lying between them. The CDR3 protein is CSATGTYLYEQYF. In nucleotides, the CDR3 is TGCAGTGCTACCGGGACATACCTCTACGAGCAGTACTTC.

Ten or more counts support this clone. J is TRBJ2-1 and V is TRBV4-2; 15 bases line up with TRBD2. Per germline, CDR1 LGHNA and CDR2 YNFKEQ. The CDR3 covers 15 residues. J lost 10 bases, V lost 6 bases, and 7 bases had no gene match. The CDR3 is CASSLPGLAGGEQFF. The CDR3 DNA reads TGTGCCAGCAGTCTTCCGGGACTAGCGGGGGGCGAGCAGTTCTTC.

The table lists this clone with a few counts. V and J are TRBV6-1 and TRBJ2-7; 7 bases match TRBD1. V shed 6 bases, J shed 4 bases, and the junction held 12 bases outside the gene matches. The CDR3 contains 15 residues. Germline V gives CDR1 MNHNS, CDR2 SASEGT. The CDR3 nucleotides are TGTGCCAGCAGACCTCGGACAGGTATATTATACGAGCAGTACTTC. This encodes CASRPRTGILYEQYF.

This clone was seen ten or more times. V gene TRBV24-1 combines with J gene TRBJ2-5; 9 bases line up with TRBD1. The CDR3 covers 14 residues. Germline assignment: CDR1 KGHDR and CDR2 SFDVKD. Trimming at V came to 3 bases and at J to 3 bases, leaving 1 base not matched to a gene. CDR3 loop: CATSDRQGEETQYF. In DNA form, the CDR3 reads TGTGCCACCAGTGATCGACAGGGGGAAGAGACCCAGTACTTC.